This T cell receptor (beta chain) was documented in a study of blood T cell repertoires in COVID-19. The table came from immunoSEQ multiplex PCR; TCRdb's copy has only in-frame clones and leaves some out. The table lists about 270,000 clones, roughly 90% of them singletons. CDR1 and CDR2 from the germline V gene are SNHLY and FYNNEI. Trimming pared 8 bases from V and 0 bases from J, leaving 8 bases between. The CDR3 is 14 amino acids. The clonotype was recovered from a woman between 45 and 65 years old who had recovered from COVID-19. The rearrangement uses TRBV2 and TRBJ1-6; D is undetermined. The sample taken for sequencing was PBMCs or T cells enriched from blood (not recorded which). The CDR3 spells CASGLSSYNSPLHF. CDR3 nucleotide sequence: TGTGCCAGCGGGCTGAGCTCCTATAATTCACCCCTCCACTTT.